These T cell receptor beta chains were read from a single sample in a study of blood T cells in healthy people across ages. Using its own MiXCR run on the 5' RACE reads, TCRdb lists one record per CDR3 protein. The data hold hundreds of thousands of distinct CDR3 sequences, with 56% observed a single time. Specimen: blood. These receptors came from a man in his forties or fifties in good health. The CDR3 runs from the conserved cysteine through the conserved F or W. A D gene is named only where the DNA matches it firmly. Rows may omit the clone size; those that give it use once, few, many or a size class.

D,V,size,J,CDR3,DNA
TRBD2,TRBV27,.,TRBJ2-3,CASRPRAERGIDTQYF,TGTGCCAGCAGGCCCAGGGCGGAGCGGGGGATAGATACGCAGTATTTT
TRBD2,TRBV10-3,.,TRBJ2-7,CATRTSGSQGNEQYF,TGTGCCACTAGGACTAGCGGGAGTCAGGGCAACGAGCAGTACTTC
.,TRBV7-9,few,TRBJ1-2,CASSLDARFGYTF,TGTGCCAGCAGCTTAGATGCCAGGTTCGGCTACACCTTC
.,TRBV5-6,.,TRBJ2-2,CASGSTGTGELFF,TGTGCCAGCGGATCTACAGGGACCGGGGAGCTGTTTTTT
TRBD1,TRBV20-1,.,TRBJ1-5,CSARGTGMNQPQHF,TGCAGTGCTAGAGGGACAGGGATGAATCAGCCCCAGCATTTT
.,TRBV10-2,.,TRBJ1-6,CASSDNRAPLSPLHF,TGCGCCAGCAGTGATAACAGGGCACCTCTTTCACCCCTCCACTTT
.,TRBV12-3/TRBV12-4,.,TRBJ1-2,CASRTDSYYGYTF,TGTGCCAGCAGAACGGACAGTTACTATGGCTACACCTTC
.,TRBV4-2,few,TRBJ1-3,CASSQEVSGPSGNTIYF,TGTGCCAGCAGCCAAGAGGTCTCAGGCCCCTCTGGAAACACCATATATTTT
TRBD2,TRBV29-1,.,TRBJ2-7,CSVLLAERETGQYF,TGCAGCGTTCTCCTAGCGGAGAGGGAAACGGGGCAGTACTTC
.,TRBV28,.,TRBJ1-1,CASTPDWYNFF,TGTGCCAGCACCCCCGACTGGTACAATTTCTTT
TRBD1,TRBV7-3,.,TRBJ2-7,CASSLNRDRGSYEQYF,TGTGCCAGCAGCCTAAACCGGGACAGGGGGTCCTACGAGCAGTACTTC
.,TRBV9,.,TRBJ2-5,CASGSTWGDETQYF,TGTGCCAGCGGGTCGACGTGGGGCGATGAGACCCAGTACTTC
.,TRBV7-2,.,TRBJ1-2,CASSYTRGNQDGYTF,TGTGCCAGCAGCTACACGAGGGGTAATCAGGATGGCTACACCTTC
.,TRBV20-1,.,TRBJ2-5,CSASILSGRGDRETQYF,TGCAGTGCTAGTATACTATCGGGTAGGGGGGATCGAGAGACCCAGTACTTC
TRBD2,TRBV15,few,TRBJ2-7,CATSRALAGGIYEQYF,TGTGCCACCAGCAGAGCCCTAGCGGGGGGGATCTACGAGCAGTACTTC
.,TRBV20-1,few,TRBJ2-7,CSAPDSRISYEQYF,TGCAGTGCTCCGGACAGCCGGATATCCTACGAGCAGTACTTC
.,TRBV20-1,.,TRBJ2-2,CSAEDTGVRTGELFF,TGCAGTGCCGAAGATACGGGAGTTCGCACCGGGGAGCTGTTTTTT
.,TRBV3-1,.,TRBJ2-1,CASSQSLNEQFF,TGTGCCAGCAGCCAATCGTTGAATGAGCAGTTCTTC
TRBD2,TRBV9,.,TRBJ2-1,CASSVRLEAGGTYNEQFF,TGTGCCAGCAGCGTACGCTTAGAGGCGGGGGGGACCTACAATGAGCAGTTCTTC
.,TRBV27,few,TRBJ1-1,CASSPPNTEAFF,TGTGCCAGCAGTCCCCCGAACACTGAAGCTTTCTTT
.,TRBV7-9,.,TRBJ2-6,CASNPWGVGGLSGANVLTF,TGTGCCAGCAACCCCTGGGGGGTGGGAGGCCTCTCTGGGGCCAACGTCCTGACTTTC
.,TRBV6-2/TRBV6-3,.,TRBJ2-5,CASTRGVGATQYF,TGTGCCAGCACCCGGGGCGTAGGTGCGACCCAGTACTTC
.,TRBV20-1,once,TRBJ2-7,CSARVGAFSYEQYF,TGCAGTGCTAGAGTTGGGGCCTTCTCCTACGAGCAGTACTTC
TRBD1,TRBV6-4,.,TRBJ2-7,CAILTGTGPYEQYF,TGTGCCATCCTTACCGGGACAGGGCCCTACGAGCAGTACTTC
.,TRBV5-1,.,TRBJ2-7,CASSFFGNNYEQYF,TGCGCCAGCAGCTTTTTCGGGAACAATTACGAGCAGTACTTC
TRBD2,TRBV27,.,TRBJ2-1,CASCGRFGYNEQFF,TGTGCCAGTTGCGGGAGATTCGGTTACAATGAGCAGTTCTTC
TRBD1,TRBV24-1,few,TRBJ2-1,CATRTTNRGRDEQFF,TGTGCCACCAGAACGACAAACAGGGGGCGGGATGAGCAGTTCTTC
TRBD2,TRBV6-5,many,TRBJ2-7,CASRTSGYEQYF,TGTGCCAGCAGGACTAGCGGCTACGAGCAGTACTTC
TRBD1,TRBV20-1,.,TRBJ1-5,CSARDLSRGPNQPQHF,TGCAGTGCTAGAGATCTCTCCAGGGGGCCAAATCAGCCCCAGCATTTT
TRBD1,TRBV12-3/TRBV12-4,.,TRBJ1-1,CASSRAGGLTEAFF,TGTGCCAGCAGTCGTGCAGGGGGCCTCACTGAAGCTTTCTTT
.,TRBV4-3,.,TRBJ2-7,CASSQGRAGYEQYF,TGCGCCAGCAGCCAAGGGCGGGCCGGCTACGAGCAGTACTTC
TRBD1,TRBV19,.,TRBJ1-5,CASSRQGADQPQHF,TGTGCCAGTAGTCGACAGGGGGCTGATCAGCCCCAGCATTTT
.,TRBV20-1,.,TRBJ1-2,CSARDRRQGYTF,TGCAGTGCTAGAGATCGACGGCAGGGCTACACCTTC
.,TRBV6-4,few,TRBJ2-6,CASSDSSTSGANVLTF,TGTGCCAGCAGTGACTCTTCGACATCAGGGGCCAACGTCCTGACTTTC
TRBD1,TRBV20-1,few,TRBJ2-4,CSAKTGEPKNIQYF,TGCAGTGCAAAGACAGGGGAGCCCAAAAACATTCAGTACTTC
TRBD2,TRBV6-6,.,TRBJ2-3,CASRGLAGLADTQYF,TGTGCCAGCAGAGGGCTAGCGGGGCTCGCAGATACGCAGTATTTT
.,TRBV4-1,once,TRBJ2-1,CASSQDQQFF,TGCGCCAGCAGCCAAGACCAGCAGTTCTTC
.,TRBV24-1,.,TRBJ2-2,CATSDQSQDWGTGELFF,TGTGCCACCAGTGATCAATCACAGGATTGGGGCACCGGGGAGCTGTTTTTT
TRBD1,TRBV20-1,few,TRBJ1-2,CSTNDYGQERSYGYTF,TGCAGTACTAACGATTATGGACAGGAGAGGAGCTATGGCTACACCTTC
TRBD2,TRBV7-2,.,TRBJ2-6,CASSLASGRFRGANVLTF,TGTGCCAGCAGCTTGGCTAGCGGGAGGTTCAGAGGGGCCAACGTCCTGACTTTC
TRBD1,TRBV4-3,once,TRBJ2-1,CASSLGQVSYNEQFF,TGCGCCAGCAGCCTCGGACAGGTCTCCTACAATGAGCAGTTCTTC
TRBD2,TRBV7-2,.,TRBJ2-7,CASSLIGGAEQYF,TGTGCCAGCAGCTTAATCGGGGGGGCGGAGCAGTACTTC
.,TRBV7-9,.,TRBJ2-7,CANSPGPPGQYF,TGTGCCAACAGCCCCGGGCCACCGGGGCAGTACTTC
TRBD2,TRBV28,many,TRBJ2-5,CASSFSPGLGALGETQYF,TGTGCCAGCAGTTTTTCACCCGGACTAGGAGCGCTTGGGGAGACCCAGTACTTC
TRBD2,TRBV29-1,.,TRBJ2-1,CSVGALPGLAGNEQFF,TGCAGCGTTGGTGCATTACCGGGACTAGCTGGGAATGAGCAGTTCTTC
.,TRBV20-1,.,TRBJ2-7,CSASNPTGYEQYF,TGCAGTGCCTCCAACCCAACCGGCTACGAGCAGTACTTC
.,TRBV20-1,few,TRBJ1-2,CSARTRVNYGYTF,TGCAGTGCTAGGACCAGGGTCAACTATGGCTACACCTTC
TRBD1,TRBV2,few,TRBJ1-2,CASSEFPGQGLFGYGYTF,TGTGCCAGCAGTGAATTCCCGGGACAGGGGCTCTTCGGTTATGGCTACACCTTC
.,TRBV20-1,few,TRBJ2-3,CSASGLMRGTDTQYF,TGCAGTGCTTCGGGCCTCATGAGGGGCACAGATACGCAGTATTTT
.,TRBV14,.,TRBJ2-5,CASSHQGLYNEQYF,TGTGCCAGCAGCCATCAGGGGCTCTACAATGAGCAGTACTTC
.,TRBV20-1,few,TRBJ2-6,CSAGVFSGANVLTF,TGCAGTGCTGGGGTGTTCTCTGGGGCCAACGTCCTGACTTTC
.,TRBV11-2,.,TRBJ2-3,CASSLGRDWRTDTQYF,TGTGCCAGCAGCTTAGGGCGGGACTGGAGGACAGATACGCAGTATTTT
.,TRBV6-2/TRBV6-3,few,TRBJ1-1,CASSYLSEAFF,TGTGCCAGCAGTTACCTATCTGAAGCTTTCTTT
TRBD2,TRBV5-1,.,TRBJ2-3,CASSLTSGETTDTQYF,TGCGCCAGCAGCTTGACTAGCGGGGAGACCACAGATACGCAGTATTTT
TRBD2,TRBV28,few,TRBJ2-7,CASSLLAGGLSYEQYF,TGTGCCAGCAGTTTATTAGCGGGAGGACTCTCCTACGAGCAGTACTTC
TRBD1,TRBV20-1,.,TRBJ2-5,CSAIPRDRGHQETQYF,TGCAGTGCTATCCCCCGGGACAGGGGCCATCAAGAGACCCAGTACTTC
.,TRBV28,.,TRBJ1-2,CASSGRVWYGYTF,TGTGCCAGCAGTGGTAGGGTTTGGTATGGCTACACCTTC
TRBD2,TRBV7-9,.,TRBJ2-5,CASSSHSGGGNEQYF,TGTGCCAGCAGTTCGCATAGCGGGGGGGGGAATGAGCAGTACTTC